This T cell receptor (beta chain) was profiled in a study of blood T cell repertoires in COVID-19. This CDR3 region has 14 residues. Germline assignment: CDR1 SGHVS and CDR2 FQNEAQ. Trimming took off 3 bases at V and 3 bases at J, with 12 bases between the two ends. Source study methods: The assay estimated nucleated cells by amplifying reference gene primers. Assay: immunoSEQ multiplex PCR; the TCRdb copy retains only in-frame clones and omits some. V, J and clone size were drawn from that table, and D and trimming were deduced from the DNA. The table has 200,000 to 300,000 clones, around 86% seen once. This clone turned up a few times.

Input material: peripheral blood. This TCR was sampled from a woman aged 60-70 years with active or convalescent COVID-19. The genes are TRBV7-8 and TRBJ2-7; tentative D call: TRBD2 (6 bases). The CDR3 region is CASSFGTQNYEQYF. In nucleotides, the CDR3 is TGTGCCAGCAGCTTCGGGACTCAGAACTACGAGCAGTACTTC.